The 7 T cell receptor beta chains given below trace back to one sample, sequenced in a study of cytomegalovirus exposure and HLA in healthy donors. The PCR made use of 60 Vbeta and 13 Jbeta primers. The assay was immunoSEQ multiplex PCR, and TCRdb's table has in-frame clones only and misses some. The sample yields 120,000 or so clones, around 79% seen once. The sequencing input was PBMCs. The receptors originated from a woman aged 40 to 50 in good health and CMV-seronegative.

J is TRBJ1-2 and V is TRBV30; 7 bases are shared with TRBD1. The germline CDR1 and CDR2 sequences are GTSNPN and SVGIG (reference sequence). This CDR3 spans 14 amino acids. The V gene end was trimmed by 2 bases and the J gene end by 4 bases; junction bases not matched to a gene: 7. The CDR3 protein is CAWSSRDRVYGYTF. The DNA of the CDR3 is TGTGCCTGGAGTTCTCGAGACAGGGTCTATGGCTACACCTTC.

The chain carries TRBV21-1 and TRBJ2-7; no DNA check was done on the table's D call, TRBD2. TRBV21-1 is deemed a pseudogene. The CDR3 extends over 13 amino acids. CDR3 nucleotides: TGTGCCGCCCTCCCGGCGGTCCCCTACGAGCAGTACTTC. Protein sequence: CAALPAVPYEQYF.

The chain couples TRBV18 to TRBJ1-6; D is possibly TRBD1 (6 bases). The CDR3 runs to 16 residues. In germline, CDR1 is KGHSH, CDR2 LQKENI. Trimming removed 1 base from V and 7 bases from J, with 14 bases in between. CDR3 sequence: CASSPQGEWRNSPLHF. The CDR3 region has the DNA TGTGCCAGCTCACCACAGGGGGAATGGAGAAATTCACCCCTCCACTTT.

The V and J genes are TRBV7-6 and TRBJ2-7; D is ambiguous. Trimming took 1 base from V and 2 from J, leaving 9 bases between them. Germline V gene data show CDR1 as SGHVS and CDR2 as FNYEAQ. CDR3 length: 14 residues. The chain's CDR3 is CASSLVRDTYEQYF. CDR3 nucleotide sequence: TGTGCCAGCAGCTTAGTCCGAGACACCTACGAGCAGTACTTC.

This clone occurred once. The V call is TRBV19, the J call TRBJ2-4, with 9 nucleotides matching TRBD2. In germline, CDR1 is LNHDA, CDR2 SQIVND (reference sequence). This CDR3 region has 14 residues. J was trimmed by 6 bases and V by 7 bases; bases with no gene match: 7. CDR3 coding DNA: TGTGCCAGTACCTTAGCGGGAGAGGGAAACATTCAGTACTTC. Amino acid sequence: CASTLAGEGNIQYF.

A single count supports this clone. The chain combines TRBV9 with TRBJ2-7; maybe TRBD1 (5 bases). This CDR3 region has 16 residues. Germline CDR1 and CDR2: SGDLS and YYNGEE. V was trimmed by 0 bases and J by 0 bases, leaving 13 bases between them. The CDR3 here is CASSVEDRLSSYEQYF. The DNA for the CDR3 is TGTGCCAGCAGCGTAGAAGACAGATTAAGCTCCTACGAGCAGTACTTC.

In this sample, this clone turned up once. The chain links TRBV6-6 to TRBJ1-6, with 7 bases that match TRBD1. The CDR3 totals 14 residues. With V trimmed by 4 bases and J by 10 bases, 7 bases remained unmatched. Germline V CDR1 and CDR2: MNHNY, SVGAGI (reference sequence). The CDR3 is CASSFTGERSPLHF. CDR3 DNA: TGTGCCAGCAGTTTCACAGGGGAACGATCACCCCTCCACTTT.